This entry is about one T cell receptor (beta chain). The sample is drawn from a study of blood T cells in healthy people across ages. Healthy individuals of Caucasian origin from Russia, aged 6 to 90, served as donors. The authors ran a second PCR of roughly 6 to 11 cycles using a sample-barcoded 5' primer and a J-beta primer mix. Each of the samples gave a minimum of 2.5 million paired-end reads that contained CDR3. TCRdb used MiXCR to reprocess the 5' RACE reads, holding one entry per CDR3 protein. The data contain about 930,000 distinct CDR3 sequences, approximately 32% of them seen just once; the ten biggest clones take up roughly a tenth. Germline V gene data show CDR1 as SEHNR and CDR2 as FQNEAQ (reference sequence). Trimming pared 1 base from V and 1 base from J, leaving 13 bases between. This CDR3 region has 16 residues. The data were also submitted as part of a second study, on T cells of mothers and their children. From that report: Study donors consisted of a few healthy Caucasian mothers and their six children. The analysis detected no persistent microchimeric T cell clones.

The clonotype was recovered from a woman in her thirties or forties in good health. The sample comprised blood. The chain combines TRBV7-9 with TRBJ1-1; D is ambiguous. DNA for the CDR3: TGTGCCAGCAGCTTAGAGGGCAGCTACCCGAACACTGAAGCTTTCTTT. It translates to CASSLEGSYPNTEAFF.